The subject of this entry is one T cell receptor beta chain. This sample was taken from a study of blood T cell repertoires in COVID-19. Study-wide background: Samples came from the United States, Italy and Spain, spanning acute and convalescent COVID-19. T cells, B-cell-depleted T cells, or PBMCs provided the cDNA or gDNA that served as material.

The CDR3 runs to 14 residues. The V end lost 6 bases, the J end lost 4 bases, and 13 bases lay between the germline ends. Germline V gene data show CDR1 as MNHEY and CDR2 as SMNVEV (reference sequence). In the original workflow: Reference gene primer amplification yielded estimated nucleated cell counts. The method was immunoSEQ multiplex PCR; TCRdb's version includes in-frame clones alone and lacks a portion of them. Clonal size and the V and J genes are those of that table, whereas D and trimming came from the DNA. The sample holds under 110,000 clones, roughly 85% seen once. The receptor's source is a woman aged 70-85 years with active or convalescent COVID-19. The V and J genes are TRBV27 and TRBJ1-5, with a weak D call TRBD1 (5 bases). Sequencing was done on a sample of peripheral blood. The CDR3, as DNA: TGTGCCAGCAGCTCCTGGGGGGAGAATCAGCCCCAGCATTTT. Protein sequence: CASSSWGENQPQHF.